This TCR beta chain comes out of a study of early T cells in non-severe SARS-CoV-2 infection. Notes on the study in general: VDJdb matching skewed toward anti-spike CD8 responses, missing private and CD4 specificities.

This clonotype showed up many times. Its antigen is still unknown. Each single cDNA molecule received a unique molecular identifier. TCRdb re-analysed the 5' RACE reads in MiXCR, keeping a single row per CDR3 protein. The sample lists 55,000 to 70,000 distinct CDR3 sequences, approximately 12% occurring once. The germline gives CDR1 DFQATT, CDR2 SNEGSKA (reference sequence). The V and J ends lost 7 bases and 7 bases respectively, with 17 bases between them. The CDR3 consists of 13 residues. The receptor comes from an adult who was a healthcare worker with PCR-confirmed SARS-CoV-2 infection or an uninfected control (not recorded which). The donor label of this sample is uncertain. The chain recombines TRBV20-1 with TRBJ1-5, with D possibly being TRBD1 (6 bases). This material consisted of whole blood, taken at baseline. CDR3 sequence: CSVAGGPRQPQHF. The CDR3 DNA reads TGCAGTGTAGCTGGGGGGCCAAGGCAGCCCCAGCATTTT.